The text below deals with one T cell receptor beta chain. The assay was immunoSEQ multiplex PCR, and TCRdb's table has in-frame clones only and misses some. The sample holds 80,000 or so clones, about 91% seen once. The source of the sample is a study of T cell changes during pregnancy in multiple sclerosis. The J segment lost 10 bases and the V segment lost 4 bases, leaving 8 bases of the junction unmatched. Germline V gene lookup returns CDR1 SGHDT and CDR2 YYEEEE. This CDR3 is built from 13 residues. The sequencing here drew on peripheral blood, taken before pregnancy. V usage is TRBV5-6 and J usage is TRBJ2-1; TRBD2 matches at 7 bases. The TCR was taken from a female donor with multiple sclerosis, enrolled in a pregnancy study. CDR3 sequence: CASSPTQAGEQFF. The CDR3 DNA reads TGTGCCAGCAGCCCTACCCAAGCGGGAGAGCAGTTCTTC.